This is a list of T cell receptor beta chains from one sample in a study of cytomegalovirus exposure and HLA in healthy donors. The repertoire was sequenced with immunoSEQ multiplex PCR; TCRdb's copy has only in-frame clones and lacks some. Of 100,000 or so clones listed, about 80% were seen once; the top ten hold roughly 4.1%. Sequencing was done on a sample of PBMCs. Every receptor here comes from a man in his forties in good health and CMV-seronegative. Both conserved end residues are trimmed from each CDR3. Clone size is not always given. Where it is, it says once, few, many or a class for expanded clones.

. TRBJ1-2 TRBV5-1 ASGDSPNYGYT
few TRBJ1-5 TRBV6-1 ASSATGFGGNQPQH
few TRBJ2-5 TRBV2 ASSVDRDSLKTQY
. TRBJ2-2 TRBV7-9 ASSLGLAGELF
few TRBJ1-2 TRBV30 AWSGMTGESPT
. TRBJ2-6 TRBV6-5 ASSEEPSGANVLT
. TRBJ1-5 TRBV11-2 ASTLTGGQPQH
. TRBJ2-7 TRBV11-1 ASRQGASYEQY
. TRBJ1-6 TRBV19 ASSIMAGAYNSPLH
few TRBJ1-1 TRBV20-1 SAEGNTEAF
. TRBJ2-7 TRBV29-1 SATGTSGIGSYEQY
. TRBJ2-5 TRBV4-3 ASSQEASGGASRETQY
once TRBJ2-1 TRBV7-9 ASSLRGALRDEQF
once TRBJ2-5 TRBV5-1 ASSIWQVGGETQY
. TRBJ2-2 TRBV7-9 ASSVSGGAANTGELF
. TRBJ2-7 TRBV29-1 SVEASGNTYEQY
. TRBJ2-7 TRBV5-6 ASSLLAGVDEQY
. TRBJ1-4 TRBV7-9 ASSRGRGLEKLF
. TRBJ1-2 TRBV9 ASSVGGQGTEGGYT
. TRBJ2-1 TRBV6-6 ASSNQKRGAHNEQF
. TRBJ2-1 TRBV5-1 ASSPGQNNEQF
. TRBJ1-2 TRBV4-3 ASSSLQGAGGYT
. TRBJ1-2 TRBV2 ASRGAGDPNYGYT
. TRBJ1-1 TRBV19 ASSFQSRGNTEAF
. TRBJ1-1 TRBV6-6 ASSSPGQGKNAEAF
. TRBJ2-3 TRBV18 ASSPPGGGPQDTQY
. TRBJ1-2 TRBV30 AWSVDTGGYT
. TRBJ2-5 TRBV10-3 AISVLPADQEAQY
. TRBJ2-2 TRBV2 ASHGQTTGELF
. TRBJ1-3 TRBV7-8 ASSPTGGAGNTIY
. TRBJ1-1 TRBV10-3 AIRPGANTEAF
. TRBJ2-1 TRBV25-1 ASRPPQGGFPYNEQF
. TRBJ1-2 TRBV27 ASAPGGRSGGYT